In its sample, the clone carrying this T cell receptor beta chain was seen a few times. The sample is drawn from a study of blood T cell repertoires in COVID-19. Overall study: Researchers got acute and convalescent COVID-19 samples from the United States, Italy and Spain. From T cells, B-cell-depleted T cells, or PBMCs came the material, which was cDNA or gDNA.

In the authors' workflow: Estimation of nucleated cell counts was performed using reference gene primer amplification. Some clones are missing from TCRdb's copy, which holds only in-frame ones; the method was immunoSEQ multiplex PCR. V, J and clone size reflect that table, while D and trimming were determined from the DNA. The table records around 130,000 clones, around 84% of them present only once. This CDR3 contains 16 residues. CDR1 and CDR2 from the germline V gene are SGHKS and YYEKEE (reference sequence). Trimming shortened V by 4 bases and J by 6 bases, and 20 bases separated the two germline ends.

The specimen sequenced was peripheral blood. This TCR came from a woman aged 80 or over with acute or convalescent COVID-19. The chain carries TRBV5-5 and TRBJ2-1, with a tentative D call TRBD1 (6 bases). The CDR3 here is CASSGLWGPVFNEQFF. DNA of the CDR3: TGTGCCAGCAGCGGTTTGTGGGGGCCTGTATTCAATGAGCAGTTCTTC.